The rows below give T cell receptor beta chains drawn from one sample of a study of blood T cell repertoires in COVID-19. Clones were sequenced by immunoSEQ multiplex PCR, and TCRdb holds only the in-frame ones, with some missing. This table has 200,000 to 250,000 clones, 80% to 90% appearing once. Material: peripheral blood. These receptors originate from a man aged 35 to 55 with acute or convalescent COVID-19. Each CDR3 is given with its conserved first and last residue. Each record gives: D gene, J gene, clone size, V gene, CDR3 protein, CDR3 DNA. The D gene is left open where the match is weak. A row's size may be missing; if present it is once, few, many or a size class.

NA | TRBJ1-5 | NA | TRBV5-1 | CASSLPNRDNNQPQHF | TGCGCCAGCAGCTTGCCAAACCGGGACAACAATCAGCCCCAGCATTTT
NA | TRBJ2-7 | NA | TRBV19 | CASRRAEGGPYEQYF | TGTGCCAGTAGGCGTGCTGAGGGAGGCCCCTACGAGCAGTACTTC
NA | TRBJ1-1 | NA | TRBV14 | CASSQVRNTEAFF | TGTGCCAGCAGCCAAGTCAGGAACACTGAAGCTTTCTTT
NA | TRBJ1-6 | NA | TRBV11-2 | CASSPRTGSSYNSPLHF | TGTGCCAGCAGCCCAAGAACAGGGAGCTCCTATAATTCACCCCTCCACTTT
NA | TRBJ1-4 | NA | TRBV19 | CASSEKKRTNEKLFF | TGTGCCAGTAGTGAGAAGAAACGGACTAATGAAAAACTGTTTTTT
TRBD1 | TRBJ1-2 | NA | TRBV6-5 | CASRLRGQGYGYTF | TGTGCCAGCAGGTTGCGGGGACAGGGCTATGGCTACACCTTC
TRBD1 | TRBJ2-7 | NA | TRBV4-3 | CASSQDLTGTYEQYF | TGCGCCAGCAGCCAAGATTTGACAGGGACCTACGAGCAGTACTTC
NA | TRBJ1-5 | NA | TRBV24-1 | CATRTNGSNQPQHF | TGTGCCACGAGGACTAACGGGAGCAATCAGCCCCAGCATTTT
TRBD2 | TRBJ2-1 | NA | TRBV19 | CASSPGTSFSNEQFF | TGTGCCAGTAGTCCGGGGACTAGCTTCTCCAATGAGCAGTTCTTC
TRBD1 | TRBJ1-6 | NA | TRBV5-1 | CASRSSTGEVYSPLHF | TGCGCCAGCAGATCGTCGACAGGGGAGGTATATTCACCCCTCCACTTT
NA | TRBJ1-6 | NA | TRBV19 | CASSPRSGQIRVPLHF | TGTGCCAGTAGTCCCCGCTCCGGACAGATTCGCGTACCCCTCCACTTT
NA | TRBJ1-4 | once | TRBV3-1/TRBV3-2 | CASSPPGHLNEKLFF | TGTGCCAGCAGCCCCCCGGGACACCTTAATGAAAAACTGTTTTTT
TRBD1 | TRBJ1-2 | few | TRBV4-3 | CASSQGRTGSHGYTF | TGCGCCAGCAGCCAAGGCCGGACAGGTAGCCATGGCTACACCTTC
NA | TRBJ1-2 | NA | TRBV3-1/TRBV3-2 | CASSQERGNPNYGYTF | TGTGCCAGCAGCCAAGAACGGGGAAACCCTAACTATGGCTACACCTTC
NA | TRBJ1-2 | NA | TRBV15 | CATSRPLSERGYTF | TGTGCCACCAGCAGACCCCTCTCCGAGCGAGGCTACACCTTC
NA | TRBJ1-1 | NA | TRBV11-1 | CASSFRATEAFF | TGTGCCAGCAGCTTCAGGGCTACTGAAGCTTTCTTT
TRBD1 | TRBJ1-5 | once | TRBV2 | CASSEGRGLVQPQHF | TGTGCCAGCAGTGAAGGCAGGGGGCTGGTTCAGCCCCAGCATTTT
TRBD2 | TRBJ2-7 | NA | TRBV6-5 | CASSVGPSGGSEYF | TGTGCCAGCAGCGTCGGGCCTAGCGGGGGATCGGAGTACTTC
NA | TRBJ1-1 | NA | TRBV4-3 | CASSQAAVVTTEAFF | TGCGCCAGCAGCCAAGCGGCGGTGGTGACCACTGAAGCTTTCTTT
NA | TRBJ1-2 | NA | TRBV2 | CASSASQNPGARVYGYTF | TGTGCCAGCAGTGCGTCCCAGAACCCAGGAGCGCGGGTCTATGGCTACACCTTC
NA | TRBJ2-1 | NA | TRBV4-3 | CASSQTLAPGSYNEQFF | TGCGCCAGCAGCCAAACACTAGCTCCTGGCTCCTACAATGAGCAGTTCTTC
TRBD2 | TRBJ2-5 | NA | TRBV9 | CASSASSGGQETQYF | TGTGCCAGCAGCGCGTCTAGCGGGGGTCAAGAGACCCAGTACTTC
NA | TRBJ2-1 | NA | TRBV27 | CASSLDTGIEQFF | TGTGCCAGCAGTTTGGACACAGGGATTGAGCAGTTCTTC
TRBD2 | TRBJ2-1 | NA | TRBV19 | CASSSKRGGLGEQFF | TGTGCCAGTAGTAGCAAGCGGGGGGGCCTTGGTGAGCAGTTCTTC
NA | TRBJ2-3 | NA | TRBV4-3 | CASSQDRGGTDTQYF | TGCGCCAGCAGCCAAGATAGGGGAGGAACAGATACGCAGTATTTT
NA | TRBJ1-5 | NA | TRBV7-8 | CASSWGDGNQPQHF | TGTGCCAGCAGCTGGGGCGACGGCAATCAGCCCCAGCATTTT
NA | TRBJ2-7 | NA | TRBV5-1 | CASSSGSSYEQYF | TGCGCCAGCAGCTCGGGGAGCTCCTACGAGCAGTACTTC
NA | TRBJ2-1 | NA | TRBV11-2 | CASSLEVGEGDEQFF | TGTGCCAGCAGCTTAGAGGTGGGAGAGGGGGATGAGCAGTTCTTC
TRBD2 | TRBJ2-1 | NA | TRBV19 | CASALAGEANEQFF | TGTGCCAGTGCTTTAGCGGGGGAGGCCAATGAGCAGTTCTTC
TRBD2 | TRBJ2-3 | NA | TRBV4-2 | CASSRGTSGGVSTDTQYF | TGTGCCAGCAGCCGAGGGACTAGCGGGGGGGTAAGCACAGATACGCAGTATTTT
NA | TRBJ2-7 | NA | TRBV3-1/TRBV3-2 | CASSQDQVEQYF | TGTGCCAGCAGCCAAGATCAGGTCGAGCAGTACTTC
TRBD1 | TRBJ2-2 | NA | TRBV19 | CASSIGRDRANTGELFF | TGTGCCAGTAGTATAGGCCGGGACAGGGCGAACACCGGGGAGCTGTTTTTT
TRBD2 | TRBJ2-3 | NA | TRBV2 | CASGRGLEIVGDTQYF | TGTGCCAGCGGTAGGGGACTAGAGATCGTGGGAGATACGCAGTATTTT
NA | TRBJ2-7 | NA | TRBV13 | CASSLGRIFGSYEQYF | TGTGCCAGCAGCTTGGGGCGGATCTTCGGGTCCTACGAGCAGTACTTC
NA | TRBJ1-2 | NA | TRBV7-2 | CASSLIVVRLPRYGYTF | TGTGCCAGCAGCTTAATAGTCGTCCGCCTCCCTCGATATGGCTACACCTTC
NA | TRBJ1-5 | NA | TRBV6-5 | CASSNLDGNQPQHF | TGTGCCAGTAGCAATCTCGACGGGAATCAGCCCCAGCATTTT
NA | TRBJ1-1 | NA | TRBV3-1/TRBV3-2 | CASSRGDEAFF | TGTGCCAGCTCCCGGGGGGATGAAGCTTTCTTT
NA | TRBJ1-1 | NA | TRBV7-2 | CASSPHRLPNTEAFF | TGTGCCAGCAGCCCTCACAGGTTACCGAACACTGAAGCTTTCTTT
NA | TRBJ1-5 | NA | TRBV6-5 | CASSPGWNQPQHF | TGTGCCAGCAGCCCAGGGTGGAACCAGCCCCAGCATTTT
NA | TRBJ2-1 | NA | TRBV9 | CASSGGSYQAYNEQFF | TGTGCCAGCAGCGGAGGGTCTTACCAAGCTTACAATGAGCAGTTCTTC
NA | TRBJ1-1 | NA | TRBV9 | CASSASLNAGATEAFF | TGTGCCAGCAGCGCGTCTTTGAACGCAGGGGCCACTGAAGCTTTCTTT
NA | TRBJ1-4 | NA | TRBV21-1 | CASSPGLRRATNEKLFF | TGTGCCAGCTCCCCGGGATTAAGGCGGGCTACTAATGAAAAACTGTTTTTT